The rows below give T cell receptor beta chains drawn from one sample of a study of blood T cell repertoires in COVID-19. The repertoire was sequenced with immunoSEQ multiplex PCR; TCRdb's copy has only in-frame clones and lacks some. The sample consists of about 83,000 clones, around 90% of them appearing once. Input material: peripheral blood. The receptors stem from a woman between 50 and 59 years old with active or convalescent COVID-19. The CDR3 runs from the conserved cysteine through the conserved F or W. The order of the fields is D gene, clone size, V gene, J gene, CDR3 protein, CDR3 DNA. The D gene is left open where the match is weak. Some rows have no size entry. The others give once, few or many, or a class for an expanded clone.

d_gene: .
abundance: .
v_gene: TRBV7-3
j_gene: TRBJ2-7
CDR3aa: CASSPGSSGYEQYF
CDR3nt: TGTGCCAGCAGCCCGGGGTCGTCCGGGTACGAGCAGTACTTC

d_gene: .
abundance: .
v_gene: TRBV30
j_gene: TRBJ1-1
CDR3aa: CAWSWRVNTEAFF
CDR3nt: TGTGCCTGGAGTTGGAGGGTTAACACTGAAGCTTTCTTT

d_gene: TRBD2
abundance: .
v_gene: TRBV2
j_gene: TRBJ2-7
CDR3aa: CASSEAVAGGPNEQYF
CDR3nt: TGTGCCAGCAGTGAAGCGGTAGCGGGGGGGCCGAACGAGCAGTACTTC

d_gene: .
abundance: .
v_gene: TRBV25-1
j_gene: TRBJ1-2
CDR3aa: CASSPMPGGGENYGYTF
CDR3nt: TGTGCCAGCAGCCCTATGCCGGGGGGAGGAGAGAACTATGGCTACACCTTC

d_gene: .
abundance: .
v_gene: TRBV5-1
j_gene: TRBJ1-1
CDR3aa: CASSLGEASGNTEAFF
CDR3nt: TGCGCCAGCAGCTTGGGTGAGGCTTCGGGGAACACTGAAGCTTTCTTT

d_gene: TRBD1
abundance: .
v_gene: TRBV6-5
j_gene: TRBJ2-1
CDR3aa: CASQGGGNEQFF
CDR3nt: TGTGCCAGTCAAGGGGGCGGGAATGAGCAGTTCTTC

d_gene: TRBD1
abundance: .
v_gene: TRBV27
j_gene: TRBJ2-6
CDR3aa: CASSLTGFGANVLTF
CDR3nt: TGTGCCAGCAGTTTGACAGGGTTCGGGGCCAACGTCCTGACTTTC

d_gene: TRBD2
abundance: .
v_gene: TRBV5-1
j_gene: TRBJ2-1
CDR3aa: CASSSGGSYNEQFF
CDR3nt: TGCGCCAGCAGCAGCGGGGGATCCTACAATGAGCAGTTCTTC

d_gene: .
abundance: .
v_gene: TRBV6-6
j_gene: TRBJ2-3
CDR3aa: CASSLRGSTDTQYF
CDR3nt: TGTGCCAGCAGTCTGAGGGGGAGCACAGATACGCAGTATTTT

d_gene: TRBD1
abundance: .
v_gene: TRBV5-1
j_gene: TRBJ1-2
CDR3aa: CASRRDRGLEGYTF
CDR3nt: TGCGCCAGCAGGCGGGACAGGGGGCTTGAAGGCTACACCTTC

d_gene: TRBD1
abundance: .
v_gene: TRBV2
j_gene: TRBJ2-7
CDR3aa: CASGPGQTYEQYF
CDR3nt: TGTGCCAGCGGTCCGGGACAGACTTACGAGCAGTACTTC

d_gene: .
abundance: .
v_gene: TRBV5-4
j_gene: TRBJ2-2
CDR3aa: CASSLAAGQHTGELFF
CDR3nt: TGTGCCAGCAGCTTGGCGGCAGGACAGCACACCGGGGAGCTGTTTTTT

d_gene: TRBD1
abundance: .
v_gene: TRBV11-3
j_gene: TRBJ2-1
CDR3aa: CASSERKGASNEQFF
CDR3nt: TGTGCCAGCAGCGAACGAAAGGGGGCTTCCAATGAGCAGTTCTTC

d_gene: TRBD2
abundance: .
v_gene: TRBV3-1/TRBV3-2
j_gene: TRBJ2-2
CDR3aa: CASSLGGATGELFF
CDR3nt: TGTGCCAGCAGCCTCGGGGGGGCCACCGGGGAGCTGTTTTTT

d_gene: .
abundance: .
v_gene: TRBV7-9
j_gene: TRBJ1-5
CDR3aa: CASSLLAHQPQHF
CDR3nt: TGTGCCAGCAGCTTATTGGCCCATCAGCCCCAGCATTTT

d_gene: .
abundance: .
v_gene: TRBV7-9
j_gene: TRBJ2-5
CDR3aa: CASSLVGGVQETQYF
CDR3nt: TGTGCCAGCAGCTTAGTCGGCGGGGTCCAAGAGACCCAGTACTTC

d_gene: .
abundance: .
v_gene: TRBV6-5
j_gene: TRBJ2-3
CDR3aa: CASSYFGGASTDTQYF
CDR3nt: TGTGCCAGCAGTTATTTCGGCGGAGCTAGCACAGATACGCAGTATTTT

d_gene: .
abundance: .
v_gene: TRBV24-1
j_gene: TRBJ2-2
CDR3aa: CATRPNGRGNTGELFF
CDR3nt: TGTGCCACCAGACCAAACGGCAGGGGGAACACCGGGGAGCTGTTTTTT

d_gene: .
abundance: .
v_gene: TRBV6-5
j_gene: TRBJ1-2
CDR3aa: CASSYLSTFYYGYTF
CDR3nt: TGTGCCAGCAGTTACCTCTCGACATTTTACTATGGCTACACCTTC

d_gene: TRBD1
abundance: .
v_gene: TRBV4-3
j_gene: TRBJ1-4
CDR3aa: CASSWDSTNEKLFF
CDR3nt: TGCGCCAGCAGCTGGGACAGCACTAATGAAAAACTGTTTTTT

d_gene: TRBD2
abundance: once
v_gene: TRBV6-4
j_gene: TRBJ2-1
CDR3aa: CASSDFGLAGNNEQFF
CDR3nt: TGTGCCAGCAGTGACTTTGGGCTAGCGGGGAACAATGAGCAGTTCTTC

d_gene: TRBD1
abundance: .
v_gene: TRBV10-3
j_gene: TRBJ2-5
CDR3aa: CAISGDRGSETQYF
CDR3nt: TGTGCCATCAGTGGGGACAGGGGCTCGGAGACCCAGTACTTC

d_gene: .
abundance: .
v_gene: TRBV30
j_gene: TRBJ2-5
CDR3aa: CAWSGGLIQETQYF
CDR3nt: TGTGCCTGGAGTGGAGGACTGATCCAAGAGACCCAGTACTTC

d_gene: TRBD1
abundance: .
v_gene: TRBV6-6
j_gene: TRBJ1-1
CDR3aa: CASSYGGTGRTEAFF
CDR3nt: TGTGCCAGCAGTTACGGGGGGACAGGGAGGACTGAAGCTTTCTTT

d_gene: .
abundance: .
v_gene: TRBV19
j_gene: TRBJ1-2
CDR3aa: CASSTPPAPGYGYTF
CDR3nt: TGTGCCAGTAGTACCCCGCCGGCGCCAGGTTATGGCTACACCTTC

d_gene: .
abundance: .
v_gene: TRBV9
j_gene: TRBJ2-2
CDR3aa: CASSAQGLDGELFF
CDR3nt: TGTGCCAGCAGTGCGCAGGGGTTGGACGGGGAGCTGTTTTTT

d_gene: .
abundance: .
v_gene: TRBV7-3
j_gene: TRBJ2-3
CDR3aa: CASSGNGTSTDTQYF
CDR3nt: TGTGCCAGCAGCGGGAACGGGACAAGCACAGATACGCAGTATTTT

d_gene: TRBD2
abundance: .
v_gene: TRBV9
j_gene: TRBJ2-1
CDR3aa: CASSVTSGLYNEQFF
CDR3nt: TGTGCCAGCAGCGTCACTAGCGGCCTATACAATGAGCAGTTCTTC

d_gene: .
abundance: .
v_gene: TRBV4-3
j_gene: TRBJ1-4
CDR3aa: CASRLHRVSNEKLFF
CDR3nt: TGCGCCAGCAGACTGCACAGGGTTTCTAATGAAAAACTGTTTTTT

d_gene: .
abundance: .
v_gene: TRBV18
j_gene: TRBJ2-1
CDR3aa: CASSPTSSYNEQFF
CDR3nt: TGTGCCAGCTCACCGACTAGCTCCTACAATGAGCAGTTCTTC

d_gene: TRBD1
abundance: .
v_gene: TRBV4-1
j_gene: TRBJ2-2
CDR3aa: CASSQVETGLGGELFF
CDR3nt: TGCGCCAGCAGCCAAGTTGAGACAGGGCTCGGCGGGGAGCTGTTTTTT

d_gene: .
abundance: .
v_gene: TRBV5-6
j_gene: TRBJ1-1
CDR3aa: CASSLVRAKAFF
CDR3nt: TGTGCCAGCAGCTTGGTGCGGGCAAAAGCTTTCTTT

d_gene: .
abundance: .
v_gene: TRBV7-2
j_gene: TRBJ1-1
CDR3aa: CASSPWGRRDTEAFF
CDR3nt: TGTGCCAGCAGCCCATGGGGCAGGAGGGACACTGAAGCTTTCTTT

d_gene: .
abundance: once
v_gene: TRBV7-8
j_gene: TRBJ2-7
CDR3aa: CASSFNTRGEQYF
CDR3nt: TGTGCCAGCAGCTTCAACACCCGGGGCGAGCAGTACTTC

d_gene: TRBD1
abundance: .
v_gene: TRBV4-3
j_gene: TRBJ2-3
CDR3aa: CASSQDPTGHITDTQYF
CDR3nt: TGCGCCAGCAGCCAAGACCCGACAGGGCACATCACAGATACGCAGTATTTT

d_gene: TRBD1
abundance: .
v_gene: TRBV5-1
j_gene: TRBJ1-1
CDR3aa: CASSFGGTGGERTEAFF
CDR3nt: TGCGCCAGCAGCTTTGGCGGGACAGGGGGCGAGAGGACTGAAGCTTTCTTT

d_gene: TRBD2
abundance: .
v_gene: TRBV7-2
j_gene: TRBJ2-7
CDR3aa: CASSLVVVSGGYEQYF
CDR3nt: TGTGCCAGCAGCTTAGTAGTGGTTAGCGGGGGGTACGAGCAGTACTTC

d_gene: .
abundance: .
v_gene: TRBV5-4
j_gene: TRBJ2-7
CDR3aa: CASGGPLESSYEQYF
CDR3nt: TGTGCCAGCGGGGGCCCGTTGGAGAGCTCCTACGAGCAGTACTTC

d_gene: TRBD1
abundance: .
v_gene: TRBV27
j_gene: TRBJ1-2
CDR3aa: CASSLGAQGPYNYGYTF
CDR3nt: TGTGCCAGCAGTTTAGGGGCACAGGGGCCTTATAACTATGGCTACACCTTC

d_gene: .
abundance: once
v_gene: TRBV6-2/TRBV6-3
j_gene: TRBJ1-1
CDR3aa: CASSRGGTEAFF
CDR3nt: TGTGCCAGCAGTAGGGGAGGGACTGAAGCTTTCTTT

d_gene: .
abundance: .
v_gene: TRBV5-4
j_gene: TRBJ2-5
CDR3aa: CASSRRWASGGQETQYF
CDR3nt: TGTGCCAGCAGCCGGAGGTGGGCGAGCGGTGGACAAGAGACCCAGTACTTC

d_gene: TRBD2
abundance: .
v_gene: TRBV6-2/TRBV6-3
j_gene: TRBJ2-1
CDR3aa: CASSNPLSGGANEQFF
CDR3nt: TGTGCCAGCAGCAACCCTCTTAGCGGGGGGGCGAATGAGCAGTTCTTC

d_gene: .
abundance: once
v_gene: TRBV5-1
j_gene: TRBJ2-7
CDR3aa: CASSLTGVHEQYF
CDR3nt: TGCGCCAGCAGCTTGACGGGAGTCCACGAGCAGTACTTC

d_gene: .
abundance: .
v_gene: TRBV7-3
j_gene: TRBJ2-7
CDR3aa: CASTLTPGAEQYF
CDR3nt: TGTGCCAGCACTCTCACCCCGGGAGCCGAGCAGTACTTC

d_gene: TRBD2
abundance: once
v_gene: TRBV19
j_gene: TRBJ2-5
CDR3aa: CASRAGGYETQYF
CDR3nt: TGTGCCAGTAGGGCGGGGGGGTATGAGACCCAGTACTTC

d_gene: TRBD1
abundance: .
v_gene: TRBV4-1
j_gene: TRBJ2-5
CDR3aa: CASSQDAPGTVQETQYF
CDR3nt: TGCGCCAGCAGCCAAGACGCCCCCGGGACAGTCCAAGAGACCCAGTACTTC

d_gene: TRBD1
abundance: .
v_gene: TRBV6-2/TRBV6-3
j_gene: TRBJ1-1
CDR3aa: CASSPGDRMNTEAFF
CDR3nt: TGTGCCAGCAGCCCCGGGGACAGGATGAACACTGAAGCTTTCTTT

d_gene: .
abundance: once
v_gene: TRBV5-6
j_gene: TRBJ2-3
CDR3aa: CASSLGGVSTDTQYF
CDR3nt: TGTGCCAGCAGCTTGGGCGGGGTGAGCACAGATACGCAGTATTTT

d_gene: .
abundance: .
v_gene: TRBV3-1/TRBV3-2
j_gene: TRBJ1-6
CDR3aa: CASSQEAEPLHF
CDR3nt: TGTGCCAGCAGCCAAGAAGCCGAGCCCCTCCACTTT

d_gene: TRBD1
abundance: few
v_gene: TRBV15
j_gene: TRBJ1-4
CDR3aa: CATPGTGGQKLFF
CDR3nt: TGTGCCACCCCCGGGACAGGGGGCCAAAAACTGTTTTTT

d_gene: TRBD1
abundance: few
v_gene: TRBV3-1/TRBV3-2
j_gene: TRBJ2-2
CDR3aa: CASSRTGDFINTGELFF
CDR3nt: TGTGCCAGCAGTAGGACAGGGGACTTCATTAACACCGGGGAGCTGTTTTTT

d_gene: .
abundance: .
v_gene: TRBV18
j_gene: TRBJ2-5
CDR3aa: CASSPVDTPSETQYF
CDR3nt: TGTGCCAGCTCACCAGTCGACACTCCGTCAGAGACCCAGTACTTC

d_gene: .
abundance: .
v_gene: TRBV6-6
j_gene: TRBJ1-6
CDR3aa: CASSYLTGGGSPLHF
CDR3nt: TGTGCCAGCAGTTACTTGACAGGAGGCGGTTCACCCCTCCACTTT

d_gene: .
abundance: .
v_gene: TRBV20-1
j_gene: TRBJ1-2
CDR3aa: CSARARGGYTF
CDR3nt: TGCAGTGCTAGAGCAAGGGGTGGCTACACCTTC

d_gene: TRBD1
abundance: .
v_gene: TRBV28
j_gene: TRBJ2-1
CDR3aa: CASRDRPFYNEQFF
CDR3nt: TGTGCCAGTAGGGACAGACCATTCTACAATGAGCAGTTCTTC

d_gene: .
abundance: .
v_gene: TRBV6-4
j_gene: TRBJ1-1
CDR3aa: CASSPRDIGEAFF
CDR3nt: TGTGCCAGCAGCCCCCGGGACATCGGGGAAGCTTTCTTT

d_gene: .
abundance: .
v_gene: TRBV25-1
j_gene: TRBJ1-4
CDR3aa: CASSARKFGTNEKLFF
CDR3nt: TGTGCCAGCAGTGCCCGGAAATTCGGGACTAATGAAAAACTGTTTTTT